One and the same sample provided the 21 T cell receptor beta chains below, sequenced in a study of cytomegalovirus exposure and HLA in healthy donors. Primers included in the PCR were 60 Vbeta and 13 Jbeta primers. Repertoires were generated with immunoSEQ multiplex PCR, while TCRdb's copy carries only in-frame clones and drops some. The table includes more than 150,000 clones, roughly 79% detected once. Sequences were obtained from PBMCs. All receptors derive from a middle-aged woman in good health and CMV-seropositive.

The rearrangement links TRBV27 to TRBJ2-7; 10 bases map to TRBD2. The V gene's germline CDR1 is MNHEY and CDR2 SMNVEV (reference sequence). Trimming took 5 bases from V and 3 from J; bases not matched to a gene: 10. CDR3 length: 16 residues. The CDR3 region has the DNA TGTGCCAGCAGTCCGCCCGGGACTAGCGAGATCTACGAGCAGTACTTC. Translation: CASSPPGTSEIYEQYF.

V gene TRBV9 combines with J gene TRBJ1-1; TRBD1 matches at 12 bases. The CDR3 spans 16 residues. Germline trimming cut 3 bases from V and 2 bases from J; bases unmatched to any gene: 5. Germline V lookup: CDR1 SGDLS, CDR2 YYNGEE. As DNA, the CDR3 is TGTGCCAGCAGCGCGGGACAGGGGGCCCCTAACACTGAAGCTTTCTTT. Its translation: CASSAGQGAPNTEAFF.

The rearrangement links TRBV19 to TRBJ2-2; 7 bases line up with TRBD1. Germline assignment: CDR1 LNHDA and CDR2 SQIVND (reference sequence). The V segment lost 1 base and the J segment 3 bases; nucleotides outside the gene matches: 8. This CDR3 is 17 amino acids long. The CDR3 sequence is CASSIVRQGIDTGELFF. Here the CDR3 DNA reads TGTGCCAGTAGTATAGTACGACAGGGTATTGACACCGGGGAGCTGTTTTTT.

The chain couples TRBV4-3 to TRBJ1-1; 9 bases fit TRBD1. V shed 3 bases, J shed 1 base, and the junction held 9 bases outside the gene matches. The CDR3 extends over 17 amino acids. Per germline, CDR1 LGHNA and CDR2 YSLEER. CDR3 sequence reads: CASSQGTGPPQNTEAFF. The CDR3 DNA is TGCGCCAGCAGCCAGGGGACAGGGCCCCCTCAGAACACTGAAGCTTTCTTT.

The chain carries TRBV5-1 and TRBJ1-6; D might be TRBD1 (5 bases). Trimming removed 0 bases at V and 6 bases at J, with 7 bases between. CDR1 SGHRS and CDR2 YFSETQ come from the germline V gene. The CDR3 extends over 14 amino acids. The CDR3 nucleotides read TGCGCCAGCAGCTTGGGACAGCTTAATTCACCCCTCCACTTT. Its translation is CASSLGQLNSPLHF.

This clone occurred a few times. The chain uses TRBV30 and TRBJ2-7; 10 positions match TRBD1. The CDR3 contains 14 residues. Germline trimming cut 5 bases from V and 6 bases from J; bases unmatched to any gene: 10. Germline loops: CDR1 GTSNPN, CDR2 SVGIG (reference sequence). CDR3 nucleotide sequence: TGTGCCTGGGGGACCGGGACAGGGGTTTCCGAGCAGTACTTC. It translates to CAWGTGTGVSEQYF.

This clone was detected a few times. The rearrangement joins TRBV28 to TRBJ1-4; D gene ambiguous. The germline V gene has CDR1 MDHEN and CDR2 SYDVKM. The CDR3 covers 15 residues. Trimming pared 7 bases from V and 5 bases from J, leaving 17 bases between. CDR3 in DNA: TGTGCCAGCACGCTCAATGGAGGACCGAATGAAAAACTGTTTTTT. Its protein product is CASTLNGGPNEKLFF.

The chain has TRBV5-8 and TRBJ1-5; D gene unclear. The CDR3 loop spans 15 amino acids. CDR1 is SGHTS and CDR2 is YDEGEE in the germline V gene. V gave up 1 base and J gave up 2 bases, with 10 bases separating them. The CDR3 reads CASSLRGLGNQPQHF. The CDR3 DNA follows: TGTGCCAGCAGCTTGAGAGGGCTTGGCAATCAGCCCCAGCATTTT.

V gene TRBV5-1 combines with J gene TRBJ2-1; 15 bases map to TRBD2. V lost 5 bases and J lost 2; bases outside the gene matches: 5. The CDR3 runs 17 residues. CDR1 and CDR2 (germline): SGHRS, YFSETQ. In DNA form, the CDR3 reads TGCGCCAGCAGTCCACGGACTAGCGGGGGGGCCTACAATGAGCAGTTCTTC. Translated: CASSPRTSGGAYNEQFF.

J is TRBJ1-1 and V is TRBV29-1, with 10 nucleotides matching TRBD1. The germline CDR1 and CDR2 sequences are SQVTM and ANQGSEA. The CDR3 contains 12 residues. Germline trimming cut 4 bases from V and 4 bases from J; bases unmatched to any gene: 0. CDR3 amino acids: CSVGTGGTEAFF. The CDR3 region has the DNA TGCAGCGTTGGGACAGGGGGCACTGAAGCTTTCTTT.

Remarks on this clone: A junction boundary mismatches the germline segment, possibly from a read error. The J gene is TRBJ1-1, the V gene TRBV7-9, with a tentative D call TRBD1 (5 bases). This CDR3 contains 17 residues. Germline V gives CDR1 SEHNR, CDR2 FQNEAQ (reference sequence). DNA of the CDR3: TGTTCCAGCAGCTTAGAAACGACGACAGCTTCCCTCACTGAAGCTTTCTTT. Residues: CSSSLETTTASLTEAFF.

The V call is TRBV28, the J call TRBJ1-5; D unresolved. This CDR3 comprises 12 residues. V gave up 0 bases and J gave up 9 bases, with 6 bases separating them. Germline assignment: CDR1 MDHEN and CDR2 SYDVKM. The CDR3 spells CASSLWARPQHF. The CDR3 bases are TGTGCCAGCAGTTTATGGGCCCGGCCCCAGCATTTT. The complete variable domain, with remaining parts taken from reference TRBV28 and TRBJ1-5, reads DVKVTQSSRYLVKRTGEKVFLECVQDMDHENMFWYRQDPGLGLRLIYFSYDVKMKEKGDIPEGYSVSREKKERFSLILESASTNQTSMYLCASSLWARPQHFGDGTRLSIL.

The chain links TRBV18 to TRBJ2-7; D remains unclear. The CDR3 consists of 14 residues. Per germline, CDR1 KGHSH and CDR2 LQKENI. Trimming shortened V by 2 bases and J by 0 bases, and 8 bases separated the two germline ends. The CDR3 bases are TGTGCCAGCTCACCAGTCGGAGTCTCCTACGAGCAGTACTTC. Translation: CASSPVGVSYEQYF.

The chain uses TRBV6-5 and TRBJ2-3; 7 bases map to TRBD1. From germline, CDR1 is MNHEY and CDR2 SVGAGI. The CDR3 consists of 14 residues. The V segment lost 6 bases and the J segment 6 bases; nucleotides outside the gene matches: 9. CDR3: CASRIGGYLDTQYF. CDR3 in DNA: TGTGCCAGCAGGATAGGGGGCTATCTGGATACGCAGTATTTT.

The chain combines TRBV6-1 with TRBJ2-2; 10 nucleotides line up with TRBD1. The CDR3 is made up of 17 amino acids. Trimming cost V 0 bases and J 4 bases; bases outside gene matches: 5. The germline gives CDR1 MNHNS, CDR2 SASEGT. CDR3 bases: TGTGCCAGCAGTGAAGCAGCCGGGACAGGGGTCACCGGGGAGCTGTTTTTT. This gives the protein CASSEAAGTGVTGELFF.

With regard to this clone: Other DNA variants within this sample encode the same CDR3. V and J are TRBV6-6 and TRBJ1-6, with 7 positions matching TRBD1. V gave up 2 bases and J gave up 8 bases; unmatched junction bases: 3. This CDR3 region has 14 residues. Germline assignment: CDR1 MNHNY and CDR2 SVGAGI (reference sequence). The CDR3 sequence is CASSYRQGDSPLHF. The CDR3 DNA follows: TGTGCCAGCAGTTACCGACAGGGAGATTCACCCCTCCACTTT.

The chain combines TRBV2 with TRBJ1-4; the D gene is possibly TRBD1 (5 bases). Between the trimmed V and J ends, which lost 4 bases and 8 bases, there was a span of 11 bases. This CDR3 region has 13 residues. Germline CDR1 is SNHLY and CDR2 is FYNNEI. The CDR3 DNA reads as TGTGCCAGCAGTGTTAGGGGATTCGAAAAACTGTTTTTT. Translated: CASSVRGFEKLFF.

The rearrangement links TRBV11-2 to TRBJ2-7; D perhaps matches TRBD1 (6 bases). The V gene lost 7 bases and the J gene lost 0 bases, with 22 bases spanning the gap. Looked up from germline, CDR1 is SGHAT and CDR2 is FQNNGV. This CDR3 is built from 17 residues. The CDR3 bases are TGTGCCAGCACCACAACGGACAGTTATCCAAGCTCCTACGAGCAGTACTTC. Translation gives CASTTTDSYPSSYEQYF.

The chain recombines TRBV5-1 with TRBJ1-1, with 9 bases matching TRBD1. Germline CDR1 is SGHRS and CDR2 is YFSETQ. The CDR3 runs 13 residues. V lost 3 bases to trimming and J lost 5 bases; unmatched junction nucleotides: 2. CDR3 sequence reads: CASSSGTGTEAFF. The CDR3 DNA reads as TGCGCCAGCAGCTCCGGGACAGGGACTGAAGCTTTCTTT.

The chain uses TRBV29-1 and TRBJ1-1; the D gene is possibly TRBD1 (6 bases). The V end lost 6 bases, the J end lost 4 bases, and 15 bases lay between the germline ends. The CDR3 is 13 amino acids. CDR1 and CDR2 from the germline V gene are SQVTM and ANQGSEA. The CDR3 loop is CSVKQGVATEAFF. The CDR3 nucleotides are TGCAGCGTAAAACAGGGCGTAGCCACTGAAGCTTTCTTT.

This chain links TRBV27 with TRBJ1-4, with D unclear. In germline, CDR1 is MNHEY, CDR2 SMNVEV (reference sequence). V lost 6 bases and J lost 2, with 10 bases in between. The CDR3 has 14 amino acids. The CDR3 sequence: CASSPLWTNEKLFF. The DNA of the CDR3 is TGTGCCAGCAGCCCCCTATGGACTAATGAAAAACTGTTTTTT.